Presented here are 22 T cell receptor beta chains from one specimen sequenced in a study of T cells after yellow fever vaccination. Each CDR3 protein gets one entry after TCRdb re-called the 5' RACE reads with MiXCR. The data show approximately 70,000 distinct CDR3 sequences, with more than 5.5% seen just once and about 27% held by the top ten. Sample: CD8+ T cells sorted from PBMCs, taken more than 8 days after the first yellow fever vaccination. These receptors came from a young man who received the YFV17D yellow fever vaccine.

This clonotype was detected ten times or more. V and J are TRBV7-9 and TRBJ2-1; no clear D. The CDR3 has 14 amino acids. Germline-derived CDR1 and CDR2 are SEHNR and FQNEAQ (reference sequence). V was clipped by 4 bases and J by 3 bases, with 10 bases between them. The CDR3 protein is CASSSNWGYNEQFF. For the CDR3, the DNA is TGTGCCAGCAGCTCTAATTGGGGCTACAATGAGCAGTTCTTC. The full variable domain, with the rest looked up from reference TRBV7-9 and TRBJ2-1, is DTGVSQNPRHKITKRGQNVTFRCDPISEHNRLYWYRQTLGQGPEFLTYFQNEAQLEKSRLLSDRFSAERPKGSFSTLEIQRTEQGDSAMYLCASSSNWGYNEQFFGPGTRLTVL.

This clonotype appeared many times. V usage is TRBV4-3 and J usage is TRBJ2-3; D is uncertain. Germline CDR1 is LGHNA and CDR2 is YSLEER. V was shortened by 2 bases and J by 4 bases, with 13 bases between the two germline ends. This CDR3 is 15 amino acids long. The CDR3 sequence: CASSQYLVSADTQYF. DNA for the CDR3: TGCGCCAGCAGCCAATATCTAGTCAGTGCAGATACGCAGTATTTT.

There are many counts of this clonotype. The rearrangement links TRBV29-1 to TRBJ2-2; TRBD2 is a possible D gene (7 bases). The V and J ends lost 8 bases and 7 bases respectively, with 14 bases between them. The CDR3 runs to 12 residues. Germline values: CDR1 SQVTM, CDR2 ANQGSEA. The CDR3 DNA follows: TGCAGCACCGGGGGGCTGGTCGGGGAGCTGTTTTTT. This sequence encodes CSTGGLVGELFF.

The rearrangement joins TRBV5-8 to TRBJ2-7, with 10 bases aligning to TRBD2. V dropped 0 bases and J dropped 5; count of bases not matched to a gene: 11. Germline lookup yields CDR1 SGHTS and CDR2 YDEGEE. This CDR3 has 17 amino acids. The CDR3 DNA reads TGTGCCAGCAGCTTGGCGGGTGGCCTAGCGGGGGACCACGAGCAGTACTTC. Translated, it gives CASSLAGGLAGDHEQYF.

This clonotype showed up many times. The chain combines TRBV27 with TRBJ2-2, with D maybe TRBD2 (6 bases). Germline CDR1 is MNHEY and CDR2 is SMNVEV (reference sequence). The CDR3 contains 13 residues. V lost 2 bases, J lost 7 bases, and 8 bases lay in between. CDR3 nucleotides: TGTGCCAGCAGTTTACGGGGGTACGGGGAGCTGTTTTTT. Residues: CASSLRGYGELFF.

In its sample, this clonotype was seen many times. The chain is built from TRBV4-3 and TRBJ2-6; possibly TRBD1 or TRBD2 for D (5 bases each). Per the germline V gene, CDR1 is LGHNA and CDR2 is YSLEER. CDR3 length: 18 residues. V lost 0 bases and J 0 bases, leaving 12 bases between the germline ends. CDR3: CASSQDQKGPSGANVLTF. In nucleotides, the CDR3 is TGCGCCAGCAGCCAAGATCAGAAGGGACCCTCTGGGGCCAACGTCCTGACTTTC.

In its sample, this clonotype was seen many times. The gene calls are TRBV29-1 and TRBJ2-1; 8 bases fit TRBD2. This CDR3 spans 13 amino acids. CDR1 is SQVTM, CDR2 ANQGSEA, per germline. V dropped 5 bases and J dropped 6; count of bases not matched to a gene: 6. CDR3 nucleotides: TGCAGCGTTTTGCCACTAGCGGCCAATGAGCAGTTCTTC. Translated, it gives CSVLPLAANEQFF.

This clonotype was detected many times. J is TRBJ1-1 and V is TRBV4-1; perhaps TRBD1 as D (6 bases). V lost 3 bases and J 5 bases, leaving 13 bases between the germline ends. The CDR3 is 14 residues long. The germline V gene encodes CDR1 MGHRA and CDR2 YSYEKL. Written as DNA, the CDR3 is TGCGCCAGCAGCCACCTCACAGGGCCAACTGAAGCTTTCTTT. Its protein product is CASSHLTGPTEAFF.

On this clonotype itself: A read error may produce the germline difference seen at one junction end. DNA of the CDR3: TGTGCCTGCAGCCAGTATAGTGGACCCTTCAATGAGCAGTTCTTC. This translates into CACSQYSGPFNEQFF. The V and J genes are TRBV3-1 and TRBJ2-1, with D unclear. Germline V gene lookup returns CDR1 LGHDT and CDR2 YNNKEL (reference sequence). This CDR3 comprises 15 residues.

The sample holds a few counts of this clonotype. V gene TRBV14 combines with J gene TRBJ2-7, with D perhaps TRBD2 (5 bases). The CDR3 has 15 amino acids. The V gene's germline CDR1 is SGHDN and CDR2 FVKESK. Trimming pared 3 bases from V and 3 bases from J, leaving 15 bases between. In DNA form, the CDR3 reads TGTGCCAGCAGCCAGGGTCCATCGGGGAACTACGAGCAGTACTTC. Translating gives CASSQGPSGNYEQYF.

There are many counts of this clonotype. The chain combines TRBV6-4 with TRBJ2-3, with 8 nucleotides matching TRBD2. Germline V gives CDR1 MRHNA, CDR2 SNTAGT. This CDR3 region has 15 residues. With 3 bases clipped from V and 4 bases from J, the junction kept 6 bases outside the gene matches. The CDR3 sequence: CASSEGAGAADTQYF. The CDR3 DNA reads as TGTGCCAGCAGTGAAGGAGCGGGGGCCGCAGATACGCAGTATTTT.

Only a few counts were recorded for this clonotype. The rearrangement joins TRBV5-1 to TRBJ2-5, with D perhaps given as TRBD1 or TRBD2 (6 bases each). CDR1 SGHRS and CDR2 YFSETQ come from the germline V gene. CDR3 size: 15 residues. The ends were cut back, 0 bases at V and 4 bases at J, with 13 bases in the middle. The CDR3 here is CASSLGGGGRETQYF. DNA for the CDR3: TGCGCCAGCAGCTTGGGAGGAGGGGGGAGAGAGACCCAGTACTTC.

At least ten counts were recorded for this clonotype. The V gene is TRBV7-9, the J gene TRBJ1-5; no clear D gene. V was cut by 7 bases and J by 5 bases, with 9 bases left in between. Germline assignment: CDR1 SEHNR and CDR2 FQNEAQ (reference sequence). This CDR3 has 12 residues. Here the CDR3 DNA reads TGTGCCAGCACCGTATCCGATCAGCCCCAGCATTTT. This sequence encodes CASTVSDQPQHF.

This clonotype was detected many times. V is TRBV12-3 or TRBV12-4 and J is TRBJ1-1; 8 bases agree with TRBD1. This CDR3 is built from 15 residues. J was trimmed by 1 base and V by 5 bases; bases with no gene match: 6. The CDR3 sequence is CASSLAGTGNTEAFF. Written as DNA, the CDR3 is TGTGCCAGCAGTCTCGCTGGGACAGGGAACACTGAAGCTTTCTTT.

This clonotype was seen ten or more times. This rearrangement joins TRBV5-1 to TRBJ1-1; possibly TRBD1 for D (5 bases). The CDR3 consists of 15 residues. V was clipped by 0 bases and J by 3 bases, with 12 bases between them. Germline lookup yields CDR1 SGHRS and CDR2 YFSETQ. The CDR3 loop is CASSLGDSSHTEAFF. The CDR3 DNA is TGCGCCAGCAGCTTGGGAGACAGTTCCCACACTGAAGCTTTCTTT.

The chain combines TRBV11-2 with TRBJ2-7; D gene unclear. CDR1 is SGHAT, CDR2 FQNNGV, per germline. Trimming removed 3 bases from V and 0 bases from J, with 6 bases in between. The CDR3 extends over 13 amino acids. The CDR3 DNA sequence: TGTGCCAGCAGCTTGGCTAGCTCCTACGAGCAGTACGTC. It codes for CASSLASSYEQYV.

V is TRBV9 and J is TRBJ2-2; a possible D gene is TRBD2 (6 bases). The CDR3 spans 16 residues. V lost 4 bases to trimming and J lost 6 bases, with 19 bases between them. In germline, CDR1 is SGDLS, CDR2 YYNGEE. CDR3 sequence (DNA): TGTGCCAGCAGCCCTCGTGGAGGGCACGCGCCCGGGGAGCTGTTTTTT. Protein: CASSPRGGHAPGELFF.

This clonotype was observed many times. The genes are TRBV4-1 and TRBJ1-4, with D possibly matching TRBD1 (5 bases). This CDR3 is 16 amino acids long. Germline lookup yields CDR1 MGHRA and CDR2 YSYEKL. The ends were cut back, 2 bases at V and 5 bases at J, with 15 bases in the middle. The CDR3 bases are TGCGCCAGCAGCCAATTCGCCGGGGGTCCGAATGAAAAACTGTTTTTT. Its translation: CASSQFAGGPNEKLFF.

Comments on this clonotype: Being one base from a much bigger clone, this may be a read error. The rearrangement uses TRBV6-2 or TRBV6-3 and TRBJ2-1; D remains ambiguous. V was trimmed by 4 bases and J by 9 bases, leaving 13 bases between them. This CDR3 has 13 amino acids. The germline CDR1 and CDR2 sequences are MNHEY and SVGEGT. DNA for the CDR3: TGTGCCAGCAGTTGGACGTCGGCAGGTGAGCAGTTCTTC. It yields the protein CASSWTSAGEQFF.

This clonotype has more than one count but fewer than ten. The gene calls are TRBV15 and TRBJ2-3; D may correspond to TRBD1 or TRBD2 (5 bases each). Germline values: CDR1 LNHNV, CDR2 YYDKDF (reference sequence). The CDR3 length is 17 residues. Trimming took off 4 bases at V and 0 bases at J, with 17 bases between the two ends. The CDR3 region has the DNA TGTGCCACCAGCACAGGGCCGGGGTCCACCAGCACAGATACGCAGTATTTT. Translated, it gives CATSTGPGSTSTDTQYF.

This clonotype was found a few times. V usage is TRBV19 and J usage is TRBJ2-5; D might be TRBD2 (6 bases). Germline lookup yields CDR1 LNHDA and CDR2 SQIVND (reference sequence). The CDR3 length is 15 residues. V lost 0 bases, J lost 2 bases, and 10 bases lay in between. The CDR3 DNA reads TGTGCCAGTAGTATAGATGGGACTCCGCAAGAGACCCAGTACTTC. This encodes CASSIDGTPQETQYF.

Ten or more counts support this clonotype. The J gene is TRBJ1-4, the V gene TRBV15, with unresolved D. This CDR3 comprises 13 residues. Looked up from germline, CDR1 is LNHNV and CDR2 is YYDKDF (reference sequence). V lost 8 bases, J lost 7 bases, and 14 bases lay in between. For the CDR3, the DNA is TGTGCCACCGCAGAGTATACTGGTGAAAAACTGTTTTTT. It yields the protein CATAEYTGEKLFF.